The clone carrying this T cell receptor (beta chain) turned up a few times. Clones were sequenced by immunoSEQ multiplex PCR, and TCRdb holds only the in-frame ones, with some missing. The table lists roughly 150,000 clones, more than 80% of them singletons. These data belong to a study of blood T cell repertoires in COVID-19. In the study overall: Samples of COVID-19 (acute and convalescent) were obtained from the United States, Italy and Spain. PBMCs, B-cell-depleted T cells, or T cells provided the cDNA or gDNA that made up the material.

Trimming took 0 bases from V and 7 from J; bases not matched to a gene: 8. The CDR3 spans 15 residues. Germline V gene sequence: CDR1 LNHNV, CDR2 YYDKDF (reference sequence). The sequence derives from a woman aged 55-70 years with COVID-19, enrolled during active disease. Sequencing used peripheral blood. This chain joins TRBV15 and TRBJ2-5; 7 bases map to TRBD1. In nucleotides, the CDR3 is TGTGCCACCAGCAGAGAGAGACAGGGTGGGAGGACCCAGTACTTC. It is translated as CATSRERQGGRTQYF.